The entry below gives a single TCR beta chain sequence along with its context. This record comes from a study of blood T cell repertoires in COVID-19. TCRdb's copy holds only in-frame clones and misses some; the assay was immunoSEQ multiplex PCR. The table lists hundreds of thousands of clones, 75% to 90% of them singletons, with 4% to 4.5% in the top ten. The CDR3 length is 16 residues. Germline lookup yields CDR1 SGHTA and CDR2 FQGTGA. V lost 2 bases to trimming and J lost 1 base; unmatched junction nucleotides: 4. Input material: peripheral blood. The TCR sequence derives from a woman aged 30 to 39 with acute or convalescent COVID-19. This chain connects TRBV7-3 to TRBJ2-5, with 10 bases aligning to TRBD2. The DNA for the CDR3 is TGTGCCAGCAGCTTATGGTCTAGCGGGGGCCAAGAGACCCAGTACTTC. It translates to CASSLWSSGGQETQYF.